The clone carrying this TCR beta chain was observed a handful of times. The entry originates in a study of blood T cell repertoires in COVID-19. Profiled with immunoSEQ multiplex PCR; TCRdb holds only in-frame clones, not every one. The data show hundreds of thousands of clones, with approximately 88% seen just once and 4.5% to 6.5% held by the top ten. The TCR was taken from a man between 60 and 70 years old who had recovered from COVID-19. Sequenced sample: PBMCs or T cells enriched from blood (not recorded which).

DNA of the CDR3: TGTGCCAGCAGTTTCAACTTCGGACTAGTACCCTACAATGAGCAGTTCTTC. It is translated as CASSFNFGLVPYNEQFF. The chain is built from TRBV27 and TRBJ2-1, with 7 bases fitting TRBD2. Looked up from germline, CDR1 is MNHEY and CDR2 is SMNVEV (reference sequence). CDR3 size: 17 residues. The V and J ends lost 3 bases and 2 bases, in that order; junction bases with no gene match: 10.